This entry features one TCR beta chain sequence. Its antigen is currently unknown. TCR beta CDR3 regions were amplified from RNA. Researchers ran a first-round RT-PCR on the TCR CDR3 using the HTBI primer set. TCRdb itself ran the multiplex PCR reads through MiXCR, one entry per CDR3 protein. Of about 570,000 distinct CDR3 sequences listed, around 46% are singletons. These data are taken from a study of T cells in Graves' hyperthyroidism and ophthalmopathy. Study observations and caveats: A median 6.5 months before onset, the model predicted ophthalmopathy. Most thyroid clonotypes that were expanded above 0.001 also turned up in blood.

On the basis of clinical symptoms, serum thyroxine and TRAb, thyroid ultrasound and orbital computed tomography, diagnoses were made. V shed 1 base and J shed 4 bases, with 14 bases lying between them. The CDR3 runs to 15 residues. From germline, CDR1 is SGHKS and CDR2 YYEKEE (reference sequence). The sequence derives from an adult woman with Graves' disease, either hyperthyroidism or ophthalmopathy (not recorded which). Sequencing was carried out using peripheral blood or thyroid tissue (not recorded which). This sequence joins TRBV5-5 and TRBJ1-2; no definite D call. CDR3 amino acids: CASSLYGPSTYGYTF. The DNA for the CDR3 is TGTGCCAGCAGCTTGTATGGTCCCTCTACCTATGGCTACACCTTC.